The source of this T cell receptor (beta chain) is a study of shared clonotypes between healthy human individuals. Study outcomes and limitations: It was expected that sequencing depth would affect clonotype sharing among donors. When naive CD4 clonotypes were compared across four donors, approximately 5% were shared. Naive subsets generally had larger estimated richness than memory subsets.

How the authors handled the data: Filtering differed because ImmunoSEQ produced junction-only sequences that carried no quality scores. Here immunoSEQ multiplex PCR was the method, and the copy in TCRdb shows in-frame clones only, minus some. V and J calls and clone size come straight from that table; D and trimming were deduced from the DNA. The repertoire consists of fewer than 2.5 million clones, with 80% to 95% occurring once and the leading ten covering around 0.4%. Germline CDR1 reads SGHTA; CDR2 reads FQGTGA. Deletions cut 1 base from V and 3 bases from J, with 10 bases between. The CDR3 extends over 14 amino acids. A note on this clone: Its target is not known.

The sequenced sample consisted of naive CD4+ T cells from PBMCs. Regarding subset: CD45RA+ positively selected. This rearrangement joins TRBV7-3 to TRBJ2-7; D possibly corresponds to TRBD2 (5 bases). The receptor comes from a man aged 18 to 29 in good health. Some clones in this sample may be carry-over from other donors' samples. The CDR3 DNA reads as TGTGCCAGCAGCTTAAGGGGAGCCGACTACGAGCAGTACTTC. The encoded protein is CASSLRGADYEQYF. Full variable domain (outside the CDR3, taken from reference TRBV7-3 and TRBJ2-7): GAGVSQTPSNKVTEKGKYVELRCDPISGHTALYWYRQSLGQGPEFLIYFQGTGAADDSGLPNDRFFAVRPEGSVSTLKIQRTERGDSAVYLCASSLRGADYEQYFGPGTRLTVT.